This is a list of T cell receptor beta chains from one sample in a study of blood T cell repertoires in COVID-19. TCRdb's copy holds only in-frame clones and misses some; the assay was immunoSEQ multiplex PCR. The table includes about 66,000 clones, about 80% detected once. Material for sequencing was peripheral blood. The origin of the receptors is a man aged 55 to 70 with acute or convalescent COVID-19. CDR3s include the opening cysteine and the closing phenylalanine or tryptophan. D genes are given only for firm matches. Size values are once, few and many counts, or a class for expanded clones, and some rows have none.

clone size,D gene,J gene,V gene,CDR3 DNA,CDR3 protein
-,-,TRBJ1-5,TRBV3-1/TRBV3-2,TGTGCCAGCAGCCAACTACCCCAACAGGGTAGCAATCAGCCCCAGCATTTT,CASSQLPQQGSNQPQHF
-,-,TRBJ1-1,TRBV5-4,TGTGCCAGCAGCCACCAACAGGGTTTAGGCACTGAAGCTTTCTTT,CASSHQQGLGTEAFF
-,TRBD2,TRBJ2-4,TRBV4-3,TGCGCCAGCAGCCAGGTGCTAGCGGGGGTAACGAAGAAAAACATTCAGTACTTC,CASSQVLAGVTKKNIQYF
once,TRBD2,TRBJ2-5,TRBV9,TGTGCCAGCAGTGTAGGGCTAGCGGGGGGCTCCCAAGAGACCCAGTACTTC,CASSVGLAGGSQETQYF
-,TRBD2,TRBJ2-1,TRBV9,TGTGCCAGCACCCTACTAGCGGGGGGCTACAATGAGCAGTTCTTC,CASTLLAGGYNEQFF
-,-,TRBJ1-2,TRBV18,TGTGCCAGCTCACCAATCGGGGGGCTGGGCTATGGCTACACCTTC,CASSPIGGLGYGYTF
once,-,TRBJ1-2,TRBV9,TGTGCCAGCAGCGTAGACCCCTTCCGGGAAGGCTACACCTTC,CASSVDPFREGYTF
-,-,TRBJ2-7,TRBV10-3,TGTGCCATCAGTGGGGGTTCTCGGGGCGAGCAGTACTTC,CAISGGSRGEQYF
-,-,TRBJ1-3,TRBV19,TGTGCCAGTAGTGTCGGACAGACAAGGAGGAACACCATATATTTT,CASSVGQTRRNTIYF
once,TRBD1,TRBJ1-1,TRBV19,TGTGCCAGTTGCCCGGGGACAGCGAACACTGAAGCTTTCTTT,CASCPGTANTEAFF
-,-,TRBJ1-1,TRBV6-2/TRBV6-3,TGTGCCAGCAGTAGCGACAGTTACACTGAAGCTTTCTTT,CASSSDSYTEAFF
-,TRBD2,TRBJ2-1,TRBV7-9,TGTGCCAGCAGCCCTAAAGGGACTAGCGGCTACAATGAGCAGTTCTTC,CASSPKGTSGYNEQFF
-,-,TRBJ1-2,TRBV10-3,TGTGCCATCAGTGAGTCGGTGAGTGAAACCCATGGCTACACCTTC,CAISESVSETHGYTF
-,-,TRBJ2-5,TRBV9,TGTGCCAGCAGCCCTCTAGACGGTCAAGAGACCCAGTACTTC,CASSPLDGQETQYF
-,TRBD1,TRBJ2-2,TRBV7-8,TGTGCCAGCAGCTTTGGACAGGGTAGAAGTGGCACCGGGGAGCTGTTTTTT,CASSFGQGRSGTGELFF
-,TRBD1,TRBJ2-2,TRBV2,TGTGCCAGCAGTGTTGGACAGGGCGGCGGGGAGCTGTTTTTT,CASSVGQGGGELFF
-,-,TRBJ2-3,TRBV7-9,TGTGCCAGCAGCCGCAGGGCAGGGGCGCAACCCGATACGCAGTATTTT,CASSRRAGAQPDTQYF